The T cell receptor beta chain under discussion was sequenced for a study of blood T cell repertoires in COVID-19. About the study: T cells, B-cell-depleted T cells, or PBMCs supplied cDNA or gDNA.

Trimming removed 6 bases at V and 3 bases at J, with 15 bases between. CDR1 is MRHNA, CDR2 SNTAGT, per germline. This CDR3 contains 15 residues. Assay: immunoSEQ multiplex PCR; the TCRdb copy retains only in-frame clones and omits some. Of about 280,000 clones in the sample, approximately 81% were seen once. The TCR comes from a woman aged 45-65 years who had recovered from COVID-19. Sequenced: PBMCs or T cells enriched from blood (not recorded which). The chain employs TRBV6-4 and TRBJ1-5; D is unclear. The CDR3 DNA reads TGTGCCAGCAGGGAAGGACTTCCTACCAATCAGCCCCAGCATTTT. It encodes CASREGLPTNQPQHF.